This TCR beta chain was sequenced for a study of low-dose radiotherapy and immunotherapy resistance in tumors. With TRAV- and TRBV-specific primers, first-strand cDNA was made, covering the alpha and beta chains. The authors ran around 18 PCR cycles to amplify TCRs with a constant-region primer and V-primer adapter. Isolated mRNA was amplified by in vitro transcription. Using its own MiXCR run on the reads, TCRdb lists one record per CDR3 protein. The sample shows about 82,000 distinct CDR3 sequences, about 20% of them seen only once. Time point in this sample: before trial treatment. Each donor was administered nivolumab, ipilimumab, aspirin, low-dose cyclophosphamide and low-dose radiotherapy. Inclusion covered patients whose advanced solid tumors lacked tumor-infiltrating lymphocytes. The CDR3 runs 15 residues. This clonotype was picked up many times.

The chain joins TRBV12-3 or TRBV12-4 to TRBJ2-2, with 7 nucleotides matching TRBD1. The clonotype originates from a male donor with prostate cancer. The sequencing used PBMCs, collected before treatment. The CDR3 region is CATKPGTAYTGELFF. CDR3 coding DNA: TGTGCTACGAAGCCCGGGACAGCATACACCGGGGAGCTGTTTTTT.